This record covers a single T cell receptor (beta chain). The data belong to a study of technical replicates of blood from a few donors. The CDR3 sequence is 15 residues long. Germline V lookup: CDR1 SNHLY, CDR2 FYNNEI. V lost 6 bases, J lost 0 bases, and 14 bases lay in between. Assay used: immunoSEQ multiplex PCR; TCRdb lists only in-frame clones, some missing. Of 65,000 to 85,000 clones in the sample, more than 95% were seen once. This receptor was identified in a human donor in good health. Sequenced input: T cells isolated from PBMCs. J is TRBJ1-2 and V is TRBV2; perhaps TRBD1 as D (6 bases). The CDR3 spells CASRTPRGPNYGYTF. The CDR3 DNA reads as TGTGCCAGCAGGACCCCCAGGGGACCTAACTATGGCTACACCTTC.